These 17 T cell receptor beta chains share one sample of origin, sequenced in a study of OX40 agonist ivuxolimab in advanced cancers. Some clones are missing from TCRdb's copy, which holds only in-frame ones; the method was immunoSEQ multiplex PCR. The table shows over 90,000 clones, with approximately 95% occurring only once. This material consisted of CD4+ or CD8+ T cells sorted from blood, taken in a trial of the OX40 agonist ivuxolimab. Receptor source: an adult with an advanced solid tumor such as melanoma, head and neck, liver or kidney cancer.

The chain employs TRBV15 and TRBJ1-1; D is perhaps TRBD1 (5 bases). This CDR3 is built from 13 residues. Germline CDR1 reads LNHNV; CDR2 reads YYDKDF (reference sequence). With 5 bases removed from V and 9 bases from J, the gap between germline ends came to 16 bases. CDR3 sequence reads: CATSPQGAGQAFF. The DNA of the CDR3 is TGTGCCACCAGCCCCCAAGGGGCGGGCCAAGCTTTCTTT.

As DNA, the CDR3 is TGTGCCAGCAGCCCGGCCCCTTGGGGGTCTGGAAACACCATATATTTT. Its translation: CASSPAPWGSGNTIYF. The rearrangement uses TRBV7-6 and TRBJ1-3; perhaps TRBD1 as D (5 bases). The CDR3 consists of 16 residues. The V gene lost 5 bases and the J gene lost 1 base, with 15 bases spanning the gap. Germline CDR1 reads SGHVS; CDR2 reads FNYEAQ.

The V gene is TRBV2, the J gene TRBJ2-7; 7 bases align to TRBD2. CDR1 SNHLY and CDR2 FYNNEI come from the germline V gene. There are 15 residues in the CDR3. J lost 2 bases, V lost 5 bases, and 9 bases had no gene match. CDR3 protein: CASSLLAAIPYEQYF. The DNA for the CDR3 is TGTGCCAGCAGTCTCCTAGCGGCGATCCCCTACGAGCAGTACTTC.

The chain is built from TRBV4-2 and TRBJ2-3; no firm D call. Germline CDR1 and CDR2: LGHNA and YNFKEQ. Trimming removed 5 bases at V and 3 bases at J, with 6 bases between. The CDR3 sequence is 12 residues long. CDR3 bases: TGTGCCAGCAGCACAACGACAGATACGCAGTATTTT. As protein: CASSTTTDTQYF.

V gene TRBV2 combines with J gene TRBJ1-1; 8 bases are shared with TRBD1. Trimming cost V 7 bases and J 3 bases; bases outside gene matches: 10. Germline CDR1 and CDR2: SNHLY and FYNNEI. The CDR3 totals 15 residues. The CDR3, as DNA: TGTGCCAGCATTAGGGACAGGACGGGGGACACTGAAGCTTTCTTT. Translating gives CASIRDRTGDTEAFF.

This clone was found a few times. The chain couples TRBV10-3 to TRBJ1-5; D not resolved. The germline V gene encodes CDR1 ENHRY and CDR2 SYGVKD. V was clipped by 4 bases and J by 3 bases, with 13 bases between them. The CDR3 has 15 residues. CDR3 DNA sequence: TGTGCCATCAGTGCCGGACGGTCTGCCAATCAGCCCCAGCATTTT. It is translated as CAISAGRSANQPQHF.

The V and J genes are TRBV5-1 and TRBJ2-7; 8 bases align to TRBD1. In germline, CDR1 is SGHRS, CDR2 YFSETQ. This CDR3 comprises 15 residues. With V trimmed by 0 bases and J by 7 bases, 9 bases remained unmatched. In nucleotides, the CDR3 is TGCGCCAGCAGCTTGGTCGCAGGGGGCGCGGGGGAGCAGTACTTC. Translation: CASSLVAGGAGEQYF.

The chain employs TRBV28 and TRBJ1-1; 7 bases are shared with TRBD1. CDR3 length equals 15 residues. The V gene end was trimmed by 3 bases and the J gene end by 10 bases; junction bases not matched to a gene: 14. Germline V CDR1 and CDR2: MDHEN, SYDVKM. CDR3: CASSFYKTGKVGAFF. In nucleotides, the CDR3 is TGTGCCAGCAGTTTCTATAAGACAGGGAAGGTTGGAGCTTTCTTT.

CDR3 protein: CASSSSQGDDYGYTF. CDR3 coding DNA: TGTGCCAGCAGTTCGTCCCAGGGTGACGACTATGGCTACACCTTC. The chain combines TRBV6-5 with TRBJ1-2; D possibly corresponds to TRBD1 (5 bases). Trimming removed 4 bases from V and 3 bases from J, with 15 bases in between. The CDR3 sequence is 15 residues long. Germline CDR1 reads MNHEY; CDR2 reads SVGAGI.

This clone is a singleton in its sample. The rearrangement joins TRBV6-5 to TRBJ1-2; 11 bases match TRBD1. This CDR3 has 13 amino acids. V shed 6 bases, J shed 8 bases, and the junction held 5 bases outside the gene matches. Germline CDR1 MNHEY, CDR2 SVGAGI. This CDR3 is CASRLGQGGGYTF. The CDR3 bases are TGTGCCAGCAGGCTGGGACAGGGGGGCGGCTACACCTTC.

The CDR3 reads CASSLATRGQGETQYF. CDR3 coding DNA: TGTGCCAGCAGCTTAGCAACCCGGGGGCAGGGGGAGACCCAGTACTTC. This rearrangement joins TRBV7-2 to TRBJ2-5; D assignment may be TRBD1 or TRBD2 (6 bases each). V was trimmed by 0 bases and J by 5 bases, leaving 16 bases between them. Looked up from germline, CDR1 is SGHTA and CDR2 is FQGNSA. This CDR3 contains 16 residues.

This chain uses TRBV5-1 with TRBJ1-1; no clear D. The ends were cut back, 0 bases at V and 0 bases at J, with 6 bases in the middle. The germline V gene encodes CDR1 SGHRS and CDR2 YFSETQ. This CDR3 spans 14 amino acids. CDR3 coding DNA: TGCGCCAGCAGCTTGGGCCTGGTGAACACTGAAGCTTTCTTT. Its translation: CASSLGLVNTEAFF.

The J gene is TRBJ1-2, the V gene TRBV23-1; 7 nucleotides line up with TRBD1. TRBV23-1 is filed as an ORF, its function uncertain. Trimming took 4 bases from V and 0 from J; bases not matched to a gene: 2. This CDR3 contains 14 residues. CDR3 amino acids: CASSLTGPNYGYTF. In nucleotides, the CDR3 is TGCGCCAGCAGTCTGACAGGGCCTAACTATGGCTACACCTTC.

This chain uses TRBV6-5 with TRBJ1-1, with D possibly TRBD1 on 6 matching bases. Germline-derived CDR1 and CDR2 are MNHEY and SVGAGI. The CDR3 runs to 14 residues. Between the trimmed V and J ends, which lost 6 bases and 1 base, there was a span of 12 bases. The CDR3: CASSPGGQNTEAFF. CDR3 sequence (DNA): TGTGCCAGCAGCCCCGGGGGGCAGAACACTGAAGCTTTCTTT.

The rearrangement uses TRBV21-1 and TRBJ1-5; the table assigns TRBD1, which was not confirmed against the DNA. TRBV21-1 is recorded as a pseudogene. The CDR3 extends over 17 amino acids. CDR3 region: CASSKVYGQGTNQPQHF. As DNA, the CDR3 is TGTGCCAGCAGCAAAGTTTATGGACAGGGCACCAATCAGCCCCAGCATTTT.

The V call is TRBV4-1, the J call TRBJ1-5; TRBD1 matches 8 bases. CDR3 length: 15 residues. The V gene end was trimmed by 4 bases and the J gene end by 1 base; junction bases not matched to a gene: 3. Germline-derived CDR1 and CDR2 are MGHRA and YSYEKL. The CDR3: CASSRQGLSNQPQHF. CDR3 nucleotide sequence: TGCGCCAGCAGCCGACAGGGGCTGAGCAATCAGCCCCAGCATTTT.

The chain is built from TRBV25-1 and TRBJ2-3, with D possibly TRBD1 on 5 matching bases. The CDR3 length is 13 residues. Germline V gene sequence: CDR1 MGHDK, CDR2 SYGVNS. The V and J ends lost 3 bases and 3 bases respectively, with 7 bases between them. CDR3 protein: CASSDKGTDTQYF. CDR3 DNA: TGTGCCAGCAGTGATAAGGGGACAGATACGCAGTATTTT. The variable domain in full, completed from reference TRBV25-1 and TRBJ2-3, reads EADIYQTPRYLVIGTGKKITLECSQTMGHDKMYWYQQDPGMELHLIHYSYGVNSTEKGDLSSESTVSRIRTEHFPLTLESARPSHTSQYLCASSDKGTDTQYFGPGTRLTVL.